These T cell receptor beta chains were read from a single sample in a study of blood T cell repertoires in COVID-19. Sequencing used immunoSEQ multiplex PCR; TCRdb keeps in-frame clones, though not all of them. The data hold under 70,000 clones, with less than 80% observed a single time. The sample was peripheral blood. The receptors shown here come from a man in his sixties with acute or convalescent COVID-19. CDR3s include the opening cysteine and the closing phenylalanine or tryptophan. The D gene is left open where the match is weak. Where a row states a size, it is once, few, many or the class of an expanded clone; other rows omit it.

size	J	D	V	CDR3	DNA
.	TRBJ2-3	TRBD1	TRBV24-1	CATSDPGQDSTDTQYF	TGTGCCACCAGTGACCCCGGACAGGATAGCACAGATACGCAGTATTTT
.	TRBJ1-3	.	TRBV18	CASSSERVSGNTIYF	TGTGCCAGCTCATCTGAACGGGTCTCTGGAAACACCATATATTTT
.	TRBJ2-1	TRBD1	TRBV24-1	CATSDQGQGAHNEQFF	TGTGCCACCAGTGACCAGGGACAGGGGGCCCACAATGAGCAGTTCTTC
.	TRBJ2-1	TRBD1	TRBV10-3	CAIKTGGNEQFF	TGTGCCATCAAAACAGGGGGCAATGAGCAGTTCTTC
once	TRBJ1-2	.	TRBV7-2	CASSLKPPGGTYGYTF	TGTGCCAGCAGCTTAAAACCCCCGGGGGGCACCTATGGCTACACCTTC
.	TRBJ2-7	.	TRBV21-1	CASSKGDKTYEQYF	TGTGCCAGCAGCAAAGGGGACAAAACCTACGAGCAGTACTTC
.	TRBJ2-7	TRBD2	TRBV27	CASSSSGLAYEQYF	TGTGCCAGCAGTTCATCGGGACTAGCCTACGAGCAGTACTTC
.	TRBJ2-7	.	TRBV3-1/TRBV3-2	CASSRLALPYEQYF	TGTGCCAGCAGCCGGCTAGCCCTACCCTACGAGCAGTACTTC
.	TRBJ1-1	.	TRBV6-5	CASNLRTFNTEAFF	TGTGCCAGTAACTTACGGACTTTTAACACTGAAGCTTTCTTT
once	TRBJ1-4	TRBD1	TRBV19	CATRGQGTNEKLFF	TGTGCCACCAGGGGACAGGGAACTAATGAAAAACTGTTTTTT
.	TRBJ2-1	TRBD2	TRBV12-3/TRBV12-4	CASTSGSGDEQFF	TGTGCCAGCACCTCGGGTAGCGGGGATGAGCAGTTCTTC
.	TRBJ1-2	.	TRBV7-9	CASSTQLRGLGGYTF	TGTGCCAGCAGCACCCAACTCCGGGGTCTAGGCGGCTACACCTTC
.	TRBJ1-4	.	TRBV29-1	CSVWGDEGEKLFF	TGCAGCGTTTGGGGGGACGAGGGTGAAAAACTGTTTTTT
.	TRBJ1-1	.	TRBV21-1	CASSKGQMNTEAFF	TGTGCCAGCAGCAAAGGACAGATGAACACTGAAGCTTTCTTT
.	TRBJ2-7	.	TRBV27	CASSLYTGRPYEQYF	TGTGCCAGCAGTTTATACACAGGGCGTCCCTACGAGCAGTACTTC
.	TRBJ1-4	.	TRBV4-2	CASSQDPSLRLRSVFF	TGTGCCAGCAGCCAAGATCCCAGTTTGCGGCTGCGGTCGGTGTTTTTT
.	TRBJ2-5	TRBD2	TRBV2	CASRLAGGWQETQYF	TGTGCCAGCAGACTAGCGGGAGGCTGGCAAGAGACCCAGTACTTC
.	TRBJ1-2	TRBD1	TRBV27	CASSAGTGVGLYGYTF	TGTGCCAGCAGTGCGGGGACAGGGGTTGGCCTTTATGGCTACACCTTC
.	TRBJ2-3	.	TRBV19	CASSPRDTDTQYF	TGTGCCAGTAGTCCCCGGGACACAGATACGCAGTATTTT
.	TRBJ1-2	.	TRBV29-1	CSVEVGWGFRQRPGYTF	TGCAGCGTTGAGGTCGGTTGGGGTTTTAGACAGCGCCCGGGCTACACCTTC
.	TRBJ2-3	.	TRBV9	CASSVGASTDTQYF	TGTGCCAGCAGCGTAGGAGCTAGCACAGATACGCAGTATTTT
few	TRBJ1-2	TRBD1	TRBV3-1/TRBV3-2	CASSPGGKSNYGYTF	TGTGCCAGCAGCCCAGGGGGGAAATCTAACTATGGCTACACCTTC
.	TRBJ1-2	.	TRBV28	CASTFLEANYGYTF	TGTGCCAGCACCTTCCTTGAGGCCAACTATGGCTACACCTTC
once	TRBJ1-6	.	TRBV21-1	CASSKAQRNSPLHF	TGTGCCAGCAGCAAAGCACAGCGGAATTCACCCCTCCACTTT
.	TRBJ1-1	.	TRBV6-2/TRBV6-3	CASSYVARLNTEAFF	TGTGCCAGCAGTTACGTGGCCAGATTGAACACTGAAGCTTTCTTT
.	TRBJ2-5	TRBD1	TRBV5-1	CASSLSPRTGVETQYF	TGCGCCAGCAGCTTGTCCCCAAGGACAGGTGTCGAGACCCAGTACTTC
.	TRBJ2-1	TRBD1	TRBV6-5	CASSVRGSLGEQFF	TGTGCCAGCAGCGTCAGGGGGTCGTTAGGTGAGCAGTTCTTC
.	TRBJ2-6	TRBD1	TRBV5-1	CASRRTGGLAGANVLTF	TGCGCCAGCAGGAGGACAGGGGGCTTGGCTGGGGCCAACGTCCTGACTTTC
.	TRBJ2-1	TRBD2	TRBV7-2	CASSFPGTSGQRKQFF	TGTGCCAGCAGCTTCCCCGGGACTAGCGGCCAGCGAAAGCAGTTCTTC